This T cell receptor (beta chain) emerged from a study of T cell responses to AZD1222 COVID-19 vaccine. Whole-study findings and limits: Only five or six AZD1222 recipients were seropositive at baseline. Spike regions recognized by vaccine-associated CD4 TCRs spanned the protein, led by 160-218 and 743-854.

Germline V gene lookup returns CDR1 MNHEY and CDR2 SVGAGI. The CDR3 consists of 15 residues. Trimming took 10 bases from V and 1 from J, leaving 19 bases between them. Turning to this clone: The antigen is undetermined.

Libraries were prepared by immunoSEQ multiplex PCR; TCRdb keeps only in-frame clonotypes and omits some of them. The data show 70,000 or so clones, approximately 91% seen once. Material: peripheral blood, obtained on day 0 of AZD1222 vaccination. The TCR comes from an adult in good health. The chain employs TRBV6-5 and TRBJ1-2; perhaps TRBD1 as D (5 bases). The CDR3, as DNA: TGTGCCACGAAAGGGATTTCGACAGTTAACTATGGCTACACCTTC. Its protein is CATKGISTVNYGYTF.